Listed below are T cell receptor beta chains from one sample, sequenced in a study of graft-versus-host responses after intestinal transplantation. Assay: immunoSEQ multiplex PCR; the TCRdb copy retains only in-frame clones and omits some. This sample has approximately 130,000 clones; 85% to 95% occur once, and the top ten carry roughly 0.17%. These receptors' targets are unknown. The sequencing here drew on unstimulated CD4+ T cells sorted from spleen or lymph node cells, taken before intestinal transplant. Source of these receptors: a human donor who received an intestinal transplant. Each CDR3 is given with its conserved first and last residue. A D gene is named only where the DNA matches it firmly.

D: -; V: TRBV6-5; J: TRBJ1-6; CDR3: CASSYRGSYNSPLHF; DNA: TGTGCCAGCAGTTACCGGGGGTCCTATAATTCACCCCTCCACTTT
D: -; V: TRBV9; J: TRBJ1-1; CDR3: CASSRGGENTEAFF; DNA: TGTGCCAGCAGCAGGGGCGGAGAGAACACTGAAGCTTTCTTT
D: TRBD2; V: TRBV7-2; J: TRBJ2-5; CDR3: CASRVAGGQETQYF; DNA: TGTGCCAGCAGGGTAGCGGGGGGCCAAGAGACCCAGTACTTC
D: TRBD2; V: TRBV18; J: TRBJ2-3; CDR3: CASSRLAGVLDTQYF; DNA: TGTGCCAGCTCACGACTAGCGGGGGTGCTAGATACGCAGTATTTT
D: -; V: TRBV11-2; J: TRBJ2-5; CDR3: CASSLNRVETQYF; DNA: TGTGCCAGCAGCTTAAACAGGGTTGAGACCCAGTACTTC
D: -; V: TRBV15; J: TRBJ1-5; CDR3: CATSREVIGEVTQHF; DNA: TGTGCCACCAGCAGAGAGGTGATTGGGGAGGTAACCCAGCATTTT
D: -; V: TRBV7-9; J: TRBJ1-4; CDR3: CASSLPGGGNEKLFF; DNA: TGTGCCAGCAGCCTCCCGGGGGGAGGGAATGAAAAACTGTTTTTT
D: -; V: TRBV6-1; J: TRBJ1-2; CDR3: CASSRGIAANYGYTF; DNA: TGTGCCAGCAGTCGCGGAATTGCGGCTAACTATGGCTACACCTTC
D: -; V: TRBV7-9; J: TRBJ1-2; CDR3: CASGVLQAGYTF; DNA: TGTGCCAGCGGAGTCCTCCAGGCTGGCTACACCTTC
D: -; V: TRBV27; J: TRBJ2-3; CDR3: CASSLNSLATDTQYF; DNA: TGTGCCAGCAGTTTAAATTCCCTAGCAACCGATACGCAGTATTTT
D: -; V: TRBV10-1; J: TRBJ1-1; CDR3: CASTNPEALNTEAFF; DNA: TGCGCCAGCACCAACCCCGAGGCTCTGAACACTGAAGCTTTCTTT
D: -; V: TRBV7-9; J: TRBJ2-5; CDR3: CASSLGTRDQYF; DNA: TGTGCCAGCAGCTTAGGGACCCGAGACCAGTACTTC
D: TRBD1; V: TRBV7-9; J: TRBJ2-1; CDR3: CASSFTGGAGQQFF; DNA: TGTGCCAGCAGCTTTACAGGGGGCGCGGGTCAGCAGTTCTTC
D: -; V: TRBV29-1; J: TRBJ1-1; CDR3: CSVVLRGTNTEAFF; DNA: TGCAGCGTTGTATTAAGGGGGACGAACACTGAAGCTTTCTTT
D: TRBD2; V: TRBV6-6; J: TRBJ2-1; CDR3: CASTPRGLAGFEQFF; DNA: TGTGCCAGCACCCCGAGGGGACTAGCTGGATTTGAGCAGTTCTTC
D: TRBD1; V: TRBV5-1; J: TRBJ2-1; CDR3: CASTKGQEYNEQFF; DNA: TGCGCCAGCACTAAAGGACAGGAATACAATGAGCAGTTCTTC
D: TRBD1; V: TRBV5-4; J: TRBJ1-6; CDR3: CASSSRQGLPLHF; DNA: TGTGCCAGCAGCTCACGACAGGGTTTACCCCTCCACTTT